This is a list of T cell receptor beta chains from one sample in a study of OX40 agonist ivuxolimab in advanced cancers. This table comes from immunoSEQ multiplex PCR, and its TCRdb copy is limited to in-frame clones, with some not included. This repertoire shows tens of thousands of clones, roughly 81% found once; its top ten account for about 10%. Specimen: CD4+ or CD8+ T cells sorted from blood, collected in a trial of the OX40 agonist ivuxolimab. These receptors were collected from an adult with an advanced solid tumor such as melanoma, head and neck, liver or kidney cancer. The CDR3 runs from the conserved cysteine through the conserved F or W. Each record gives: CDR3 DNA, CDR3 protein, V gene, J gene, D gene, clone size. The D gene is left open where the match is weak. A row's size may be missing; if present it is once, few, many or a size class.

DNA: TGTGCCAGCAGCCGGAGGGCCCAAGAGACCCAGTACTTC
CDR3: CASSRRAQETQYF
V: TRBV7-9
J: TRBJ2-5
D: NA
size: NA

DNA: TGCGCCAGCAGCCAAGAGAGGGGGCTTGGGGAGACCCAGTACTTC
CDR3: CASSQERGLGETQYF
V: TRBV4-1
J: TRBJ2-5
D: TRBD1
size: NA

DNA: TGCAGCGTTGGGGGCGTCGGGGGATACGAGCAGTACTTC
CDR3: CSVGGVGGYEQYF
V: TRBV29-1
J: TRBJ2-7
D: NA
size: NA

DNA: TGTGCCAGCAGTTTATTAACAGGGACGATTGAAGCTTTCTTT
CDR3: CASSLLTGTIEAFF
V: TRBV27
J: TRBJ1-1
D: NA
size: NA

DNA: TGTGCCAGCTCACAGGGGTCCCAAGAGACCCAGTACTTC
CDR3: CASSQGSQETQYF
V: TRBV18
J: TRBJ2-5
D: NA
size: few

DNA: TGCGCCAGCAGCTTGGGAGCCAGGGCTCGGGCCGGGGAGCTGTTTTTT
CDR3: CASSLGARARAGELFF
V: TRBV5-1
J: TRBJ2-2
D: NA
size: NA

DNA: TGTGCCAGCAGCTTAGCCGGGAGTGGCTACGAGCAGTACTTC
CDR3: CASSLAGSGYEQYF
V: TRBV7-2
J: TRBJ2-7
D: NA
size: few

DNA: TGTGCCAGCAGCTTGCAGGGGCGCAGCGAGCAGTACTTC
CDR3: CASSLQGRSEQYF
V: TRBV7-3
J: TRBJ2-7
D: NA
size: once

DNA: TGTGCCACCAAAGCGGGAGGGGTTCTCTATGGCTACACCTTC
CDR3: CATKAGGVLYGYTF
V: TRBV6-5
J: TRBJ1-2
D: NA
size: NA

DNA: TGCGCCAGCAGCGTGGACAGGTCCTACACCGGGGAGCTGTTTTTT
CDR3: CASSVDRSYTGELFF
V: TRBV5-1
J: TRBJ2-2
D: TRBD1
size: NA

DNA: TGTGCCAGCGTGACAGGGGGCGCAGATCAGCCCCAGCATTTT
CDR3: CASVTGGADQPQHF
V: TRBV19
J: TRBJ1-5
D: TRBD1
size: NA

DNA: TGTGCCATCAGTGAAAGCGGAGACCCGGCCTATGGCTACACCTTC
CDR3: CAISESGDPAYGYTF
V: TRBV10-3
J: TRBJ1-2
D: NA
size: NA

DNA: TGTGCCAGCAGCTACTCACAGGGGGCCCATCAGCCCCAGCATTTT
CDR3: CASSYSQGAHQPQHF
V: TRBV7-2
J: TRBJ1-5
D: TRBD1
size: NA

DNA: TGTGCCATCAGGGACAGGGGAGAGACCCAGTACTTC
CDR3: CAIRDRGETQYF
V: TRBV10-3
J: TRBJ2-5
D: TRBD1
size: NA

DNA: TGCGCCAGCAGCTTCCGGGACAGCCAGCAAGAGACCCAGTACTTC
CDR3: CASSFRDSQQETQYF
V: TRBV5-1
J: TRBJ2-5
D: TRBD1
size: NA

DNA: TGTGCCAGCAGCTCTCAGGGGACCCAGTACTTC
CDR3: CASSSQGTQYF
V: TRBV11-2
J: TRBJ2-5
D: NA
size: NA

DNA: TGTGCCAGCACCAGAGACACTTCAAAATGGTACTTC
CDR3: CASTRDTSKWYF
V: TRBV6-5
J: TRBJ2-4
D: NA
size: NA

DNA: TGTGCCAGCAGCATTAGTCGGGACAGTTCCAATGAGCAGTTCTTC
CDR3: CASSISRDSSNEQFF
V: TRBV7-2
J: TRBJ2-1
D: TRBD1
size: NA

DNA: TGTGCCAGCAGTCCCCGTGGAGCCCTCTACGAGCAGTACTTC
CDR3: CASSPRGALYEQYF
V: TRBV6-1
J: TRBJ2-7
D: NA
size: NA

DNA: TGTGCCAGCAGCTTAACATATGGACTAGCGGGAGGGAGGATGGTTACGCAGTATTTT
CDR3: CASSLTYGLAGGRMVTQYF
V: TRBV11-3
J: TRBJ2-3
D: TRBD2
size: NA

DNA: TGTGCCAGCAGTTTGGCCGGGACAGGGGAGTATGGCTACACCTTC
CDR3: CASSLAGTGEYGYTF
V: TRBV6-1
J: TRBJ1-2
D: TRBD1
size: NA

DNA: TGTGCCAGTAGCGATGGGGCTAGCGGTAACCGAGGCGGGGAGCTGTTTTTT
CDR3: CASSDGASGNRGGELFF
V: TRBV19
J: TRBJ2-2
D: TRBD2
size: few

DNA: TGTGCCAGCAGTTTATGGGGTGGGGGACAGGAGCAAGAGACCCAGTACTTC
CDR3: CASSLWGGGQEQETQYF
V: TRBV27
J: TRBJ2-5
D: TRBD1
size: NA

DNA: TGTGCCAGCAGCTTTAGCGGGAGGGCCTACGAGCAGTACTTC
CDR3: CASSFSGRAYEQYF
V: TRBV5-4
J: TRBJ2-7
D: TRBD2
size: NA

DNA: TGTGCCACCAGCAGTCCAGGACGCCAGCCCCAGCATTTT
CDR3: CATSSPGRQPQHF
V: TRBV15
J: TRBJ1-5
D: NA
size: NA

DNA: TGTGCCAGTAGTATACGAGGGGCAGATACGCAGTATTTT
CDR3: CASSIRGADTQYF
V: TRBV19
J: TRBJ2-3
D: NA
size: medium-sized

DNA: TGTGCCAGCAGCGAGAGGGGGCGGGAGGTGACAGATACGCAGTATTTT
CDR3: CASSERGREVTDTQYF
V: TRBV9
J: TRBJ2-3
D: NA
size: NA

DNA: TGTGCCAGCAGCTTAGCTCTCCATCAGCCCCAGCATTTT
CDR3: CASSLALHQPQHF
V: TRBV11-1
J: TRBJ1-5
D: NA
size: NA